Below, 24 T cell receptor beta chains from the same sample are listed, as sequenced in a study of cytotoxic CD8 clonotypes in ibrutinib-treated CLL. The repertoire was sequenced with immunoSEQ multiplex PCR; TCRdb's copy has only in-frame clones and lacks some. The sample lists roughly 300,000 clones, around 77% occurring once. The starting material was PBMCs, obtained at disease progression, from a patient treated with ibrutinib. The source is a human donor with chronic lymphocytic leukemia.

The V and J genes are TRBV13 and TRBJ2-7; D tentatively fits TRBD1 or TRBD2 (5 bases each). The CDR3 extends over 13 amino acids. Germline assignment: CDR1 PRHDT and CDR2 FYEKMQ (reference sequence). V gave up 4 bases and J gave up 6 bases, with 13 bases separating them. The CDR3 is CASSSDGTVEQYF. Written as DNA, the CDR3 is TGTGCCAGCAGCTCGGACGGGACGGTCGAGCAGTACTTC.

This chain links TRBV10-3 with TRBJ1-1; weak D call: TRBD1 (5 bases). Per the germline V gene, CDR1 is ENHRY and CDR2 is SYGVKD. Trimming took off 8 bases at V and 6 bases at J, with 22 bases between the two ends. The CDR3 sequence is 15 residues long. The DNA of the CDR3 is TGTGCCATCGGAGGTATGGGGACCAATGGGGCTGAAGCTTTCTTT. It translates to CAIGGMGTNGAEAFF.

The chain is built from TRBV2 and TRBJ1-1; possibly TRBD1 for D (6 bases). The CDR3 runs 11 residues. Trimming shortened V by 5 bases and J by 10 bases, and 11 bases separated the two germline ends. CDR1 is SNHLY and CDR2 is FYNNEI in the germline V gene. DNA of the CDR3: TGTGCCAGCAGTACAGGGAGGGGAGCTTTCTTT. Amino acids: CASSTGRGAFF.

V usage is TRBV5-1 and J usage is TRBJ2-2, with 10 bases matching TRBD1. Unmatched junction bases numbered 7, after V lost 4 bases and J lost 1 base. Germline CDR1 SGHRS, CDR2 YFSETQ. The CDR3 has 17 residues. The CDR3 DNA is TGCGCCAGCAGCGCTCTCGACAGGGGGCAGAACACCGGGGAGCTGTTTTTT. As protein: CASSALDRGQNTGELFF. Drawing the rest from reference TRBV5-1 and TRBJ2-2, the complete variable domain is KAGVTQTPRYLIKTRGQQVTLSCSPISGHRSVSWYQQTPGQGLQFLFEYFSETQRNKGNFPGRFSGRQFSNSRSEMNVSTLELGDSALYLCASSALDRGQNTGELFFGEGSRLTVL.

The chain uses TRBV2 and TRBJ2-7; possibly TRBD1 or TRBD2 for D (5 bases each). CDR3 length: 15 amino acids. Germline CDR1 is SNHLY and CDR2 is FYNNEI. The germline V and J ends were trimmed by 6 bases and 0 bases, with 15 bases remaining between them. The CDR3 coding sequence is TGTGCCAGCAGCCGCCGAGGGGCAACCTCCTACGAGCAGTACTTC. Its translation is CASSRRGATSYEQYF. Variable domain in full (rest from reference TRBV2 and TRBJ2-7): EPEVTQTPSHQVTQMGQEVILRCVPISNHLYFYWYRQILGQKVEFLVSFYNNEISEKSEIFDDQFSVERPDGSNFTLKIRSTKLEDSAMYFCASSRRGATSYEQYFGPGTRLTVT.

The rearrangement uses TRBV2 and TRBJ2-2, with D possibly being TRBD1 (5 bases). This CDR3 region has 15 residues. Germline V gives CDR1 SNHLY, CDR2 FYNNEI. V was cut by 4 bases and J by 2 bases, with 11 bases left in between. DNA of the CDR3: TGTGCCAGCAGTGTTACAGGTTCCAACACCGGGGAGCTGTTTTTT. Its translation is CASSVTGSNTGELFF.

This chain connects TRBV18 to TRBJ2-5; D perhaps matches TRBD1 (5 bases). The germline CDR1 and CDR2 sequences are KGHSH and LQKENI. CDR3 length: 14 amino acids. V lost 5 bases and J 0 bases, leaving 10 bases between the germline ends. The DNA for the CDR3 is TGTGCCAGCTCAAAGACAGCGAACCAAGAGACCCAGTACTTC. Amino acid sequence: CASSKTANQETQYF.

This chain connects TRBV7-9 to TRBJ1-2; a possible D gene is TRBD1 (5 bases). Per germline, CDR1 SEHNR and CDR2 FQNEAQ (reference sequence). This CDR3 region has 14 residues. V was pared by 1 base and J by 3 bases, with 9 bases between. CDR3 nucleotides: TGTGCCAGCAGCTTAGTGCAGGGCGACTATGGCTACACCTTC. Amino acid sequence: CASSLVQGDYGYTF.

The J gene is TRBJ1-2, the V gene TRBV4-1, with unresolved D. CDR1 MGHRA and CDR2 YSYEKL come from the germline V gene. This CDR3 has 15 amino acids. Trimming pared 0 bases from V and 2 bases from J, leaving 10 bases between. Written as DNA, the CDR3 is TGCGCCAGCAGCCAAGATTTAGGCAAAAACTATGGCTACACCTTC. This gives the protein CASSQDLGKNYGYTF.

This chain joins TRBV25-1 and TRBJ2-3; tentatively, D is TRBD2 (6 bases). Per germline, CDR1 MGHDK and CDR2 SYGVNS. CDR3 length equals 16 residues. Trimming left V 0 bases short and J 2 bases short, with 12 bases between. The DNA for the CDR3 is TGTGCCAGCAGTGAATATGCTCGCGGGGCCACAGATACGCAGTATTTT. As protein: CASSEYARGATDTQYF.

The J gene is TRBJ2-7, the V gene TRBV5-4; D is uncertain. Germline assignment: CDR1 SGHNT and CDR2 YYREEE (reference sequence). The V and J ends lost 1 base and 0 bases respectively, with 11 bases between them. The CDR3 consists of 15 residues. Here the CDR3 reads CASSLSFGNSYEQYF. The CDR3 DNA reads as TGTGCCAGCAGCTTGTCGTTTGGCAACTCCTACGAGCAGTACTTC.

This sequence joins TRBV19 and TRBJ1-2; a weak D match, TRBD1 (5 bases). The CDR3 is 15 residues long. Germline lookup yields CDR1 LNHDA and CDR2 SQIVND (reference sequence). Trimming took off 2 bases at V and 2 bases at J, with 12 bases between the two ends. This CDR3 reads CASSIWRGHNYGYTF. CDR3 DNA sequence: TGTGCCAGTAGTATATGGAGGGGCCACAACTATGGCTACACCTTC.

This clone occurred once. The rearrangement joins TRBV11-2 to TRBJ2-7, with D possibly TRBD1 on 6 matching bases. The CDR3 has 14 amino acids. V lost 1 base and J lost 2, with 9 bases in between. CDR1 and CDR2 from the germline V gene are SGHAT and FQNNGV. CDR3 protein: CASSLGGPPYEQYF. CDR3 DNA: TGTGCCAGCAGCTTAGGGGGGCCACCCTACGAGCAGTACTTC.

Of note for this clone: One junction end disagrees with the germline gene, perhaps due to a read error. Written as DNA, the CDR3 is TGCAGTGCTATTTCCTCCAATGAGCAGTTCTTC. Translating gives CSAISSNEQFF. The gene calls are TRBV20-1 and TRBJ2-1; D is unresolved. This CDR3 region has 11 residues. The germline CDR1 and CDR2 sequences are DFQATT and SNEGSKA (reference sequence).

V gene TRBV6-1 combines with J gene TRBJ1-2; D remains unclear. The CDR3 runs to 14 residues. The V end was cut by 3 bases, the J end by 5 bases, with 13 bases between. Germline CDR1 reads MNHNS; CDR2 reads SASEGT. DNA for the CDR3: TGTGCCAGCAGTGATCGGGCTAATGGGTATGGCTACACCTTC. It yields the protein CASSDRANGYGYTF.

The rearrangement joins TRBV9 to TRBJ2-1; D unresolved. CDR3 length equals 15 residues. Between the trimmed V and J ends, which lost 0 bases and 10 bases, there was a span of 17 bases. Germline lookup yields CDR1 SGDLS and CDR2 YYNGEE. The CDR3 spells CASSVGVRNKLEQFF. CDR3 nucleotides: TGTGCCAGCAGCGTAGGGGTTAGGAATAAGCTCGAGCAGTTCTTC. Filled out from reference TRBV9 and TRBJ2-1, the complete variable domain reads DSGVTQTPKHLITATGQRVTLRCSPRSGDLSVYWYQQSLDQGLQFLIQYYNGEERAKGNILERFSAQQFPDLHSELNLSSLELGDSALYFCASSVGVRNKLEQFFGPGTRLTVL.

This clone was seen more than once but under ten times. The rearrangement uses TRBV9 and TRBJ2-2; TRBD2 matches 8 bases. The J segment lost 8 bases and the V segment lost 4 bases, leaving 13 bases of the junction unmatched. From germline, CDR1 is SGDLS and CDR2 YYNGEE. This CDR3 is built from 16 residues. CDR3 bases: TGTGCCAGCAGCACCAGGACTAGCCTCCCGGTAGGGGAGCTGTTTTTT. Its protein is CASSTRTSLPVGELFF. Full variable domain (rest looked up from reference TRBV9 and TRBJ2-2): DSGVTQTPKHLITATGQRVTLRCSPRSGDLSVYWYQQSLDQGLQFLIQYYNGEERAKGNILERFSAQQFPDLHSELNLSSLELGDSALYFCASSTRTSLPVGELFFGEGSRLTVL.

The chain couples TRBV5-1 to TRBJ1-4, with D possibly matching TRBD1 (5 bases). This CDR3 spans 16 amino acids. The germline CDR1 and CDR2 sequences are SGHRS and YFSETQ. V was pared by 4 bases and J by 8 bases, with 21 bases between. The CDR3 reads CASSVGHLGRSEKLFF. The CDR3 DNA reads as TGCGCCAGCAGCGTTGGACACCTCGGTAGGAGCGAAAAACTGTTTTTT.

This clone came up a few times. This chain joins TRBV5-6 and TRBJ1-2; 7 bases align to TRBD1. The ends lost 4 bases at V and 4 bases at J; junction bases unmatched: 10. Germline-derived CDR1 and CDR2 are SGHDT and YYEEEE. The CDR3 totals 15 residues. CDR3 loop: CASSETGEALYGYTF. For the CDR3, the DNA is TGTGCCAGCAGCGAAACAGGGGAAGCCCTCTATGGCTACACCTTC.

The gene calls are TRBV6-6 and TRBJ1-5; TRBD1 aligns across 7 bases. The V gene end was trimmed by 10 bases and the J gene end by 7 bases; junction bases not matched to a gene: 10. Germline V lookup: CDR1 MNHNY, CDR2 SVGAGI (reference sequence). The CDR3 spans 13 residues. DNA of the CDR3: TGTGCCATCCGGTCGACAGGGTACCAGCCCCAGCATTTT. Translation gives CAIRSTGYQPQHF.

This clone was recorded once. The chain has TRBV20-1 and TRBJ1-2; a possible D gene is TRBD1 (5 bases). Germline V gene sequence: CDR1 DFQATT, CDR2 SNEGSKA (reference sequence). CDR3 length: 11 amino acids. CDR3 protein: CRTDRNYGYTF. CDR3 coding DNA: TGCAGGACAGACCGAAACTATGGCTACACCTTC.

The V gene is TRBV9, the J gene TRBJ2-7, with 15 bases fitting TRBD2. The CDR3 extends over 18 amino acids. In germline, CDR1 is SGDLS, CDR2 YYNGEE. The trim removed 4 bases at V and 0 bases at J, leaving 8 bases unmatched. The CDR3: CASSQGTSGGRSSYEQYF. For the CDR3, the DNA is TGTGCCAGCAGCCAGGGGACTAGCGGGGGGCGGAGCTCCTACGAGCAGTACTTC.

This clone was detected only a few times. J is TRBJ2-7 and V is TRBV6-1; tentative D call: TRBD1 (6 bases). This CDR3 contains 13 residues. V lost 3 bases and J lost 5, with 11 bases in between. CDR1 and CDR2 (germline): MNHNS, SASEGT. The CDR3 region has the DNA TGTGCCAGCAGTGAGTCGAACAGGGACGAGCAGTACTTC. It yields the protein CASSESNRDEQYF.

The chain joins TRBV7-8 to TRBJ2-7; D gene uncertain. The length of the CDR3 is 15 residues. Looked up from germline, CDR1 is SGHVS and CDR2 is FQNEAQ. Trimming removed 2 bases from V and 3 bases from J, with 14 bases in between. DNA for the CDR3: TGTGCCAGCAGCTTAAACCCGGCGGTGGGCTACGAGCAGTACTTC. Its protein product is CASSLNPAVGYEQYF.